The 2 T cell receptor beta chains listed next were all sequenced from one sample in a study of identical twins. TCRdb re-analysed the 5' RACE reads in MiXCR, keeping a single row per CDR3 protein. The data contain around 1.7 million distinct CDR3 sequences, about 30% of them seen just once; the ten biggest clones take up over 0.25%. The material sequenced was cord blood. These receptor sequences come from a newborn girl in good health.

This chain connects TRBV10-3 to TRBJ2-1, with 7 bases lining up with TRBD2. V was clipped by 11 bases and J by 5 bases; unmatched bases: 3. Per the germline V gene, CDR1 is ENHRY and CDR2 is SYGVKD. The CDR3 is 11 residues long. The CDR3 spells CAARGNNEQFF. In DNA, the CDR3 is TGTGCCGCGCGGGGGAACAATGAGCAGTTCTTC.

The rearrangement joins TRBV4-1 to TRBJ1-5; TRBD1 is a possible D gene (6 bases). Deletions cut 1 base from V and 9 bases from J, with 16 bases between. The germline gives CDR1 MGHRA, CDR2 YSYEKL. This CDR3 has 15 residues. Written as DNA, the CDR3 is TGCGCCAGCAGCCAAGTGGTACAGGGCCTATCGCCCCAGCATTTT. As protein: CASSQVVQGLSPQHF.